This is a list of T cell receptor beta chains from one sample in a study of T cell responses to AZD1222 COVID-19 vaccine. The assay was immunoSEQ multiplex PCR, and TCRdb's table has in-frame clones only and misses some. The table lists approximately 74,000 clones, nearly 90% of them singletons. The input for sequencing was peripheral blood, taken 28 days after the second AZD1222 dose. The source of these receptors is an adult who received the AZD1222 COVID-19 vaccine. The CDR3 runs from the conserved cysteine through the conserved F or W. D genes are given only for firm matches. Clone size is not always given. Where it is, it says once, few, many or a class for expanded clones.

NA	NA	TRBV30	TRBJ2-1	CAWSVRSEQFF	TGTGCCTGGAGTGTACGGTCTGAGCAGTTCTTC
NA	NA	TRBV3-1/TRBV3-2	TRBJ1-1	CASSSRQSTEAFF	TGTGCCAGCAGCTCTCGACAGAGCACTGAAGCTTTCTTT
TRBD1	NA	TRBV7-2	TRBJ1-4	CASSSGQIGQSVKLFF	TGTGCCAGCAGCTCGGGACAGATCGGCCAATCGGTGAAACTGTTTTTT
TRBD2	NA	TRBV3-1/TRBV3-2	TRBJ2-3	CASSHPLGTSGTDTQYF	TGTGCCAGCAGCCACCCTTTAGGGACTAGCGGGACTGATACGCAGTATTTT
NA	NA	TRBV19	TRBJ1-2	CASSSGIRYGYTF	TGTGCCAGTAGTTCTGGCATTCGCTATGGCTACACCTTC
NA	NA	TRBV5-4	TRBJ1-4	CASSPRLGGTNEKLFF	TGTGCCAGCAGCCCAAGACTCGGGGGAACTAATGAAAAACTGTTTTTT
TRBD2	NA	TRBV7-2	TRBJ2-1	CASSFTTSGSYNEQFF	TGTGCCAGCAGTTTCACGACTAGCGGCTCCTACAATGAGCAGTTCTTC
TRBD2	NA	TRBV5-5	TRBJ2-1	CASSSKATSGTPYNEQFF	TGTGCCAGCAGCTCGAAAGCTACTAGCGGAACCCCCTACAATGAGCAGTTCTTC
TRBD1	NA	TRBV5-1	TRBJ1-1	CASSSQGGIMNTEAFF	TGCGCCAGCAGCTCCCAGGGGGGAATCATGAACACTGAAGCTTTCTTT
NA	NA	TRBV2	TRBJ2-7	CASLEPGGDEQYF	TGTGCCAGCTTAGAGCCTGGGGGTGACGAGCAGTACTTC
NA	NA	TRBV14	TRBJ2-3	CASSQDRGVVTDTQYF	TGTGCCAGCAGCCAAGATAGGGGGGTTGTCACAGATACGCAGTATTTT
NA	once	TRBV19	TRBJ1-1	CASSKRTEAFF	TGTGCCAGTAGTAAACGTACTGAAGCTTTCTTT
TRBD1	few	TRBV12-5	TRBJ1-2	CASGQGQGLSYTF	TGTGCTAGTGGTCAAGGACAGGGGCTAAGCTACACCTTC
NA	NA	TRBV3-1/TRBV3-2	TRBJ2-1	CASSQGGGLDEQFF	TGTGCCAGCAGCCAAGGTGGCGGGTTGGATGAGCAGTTCTTC
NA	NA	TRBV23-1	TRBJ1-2	CASSQGPNLINYGYTF	TGCGCCAGCAGTCAGGGACCGAATTTGATAAACTATGGCTACACCTTC